This T cell receptor beta chain is drawn from a study of CD8 T cells in ankylosing spondylitis. This clonotype was observed at least ten times. TCRdb redid the calling of the 5' RACE reads with MiXCR, one entry per CDR3 protein. The data contain about 170,000 distinct CDR3 sequences, around 19% of them seen just once; the ten biggest clones take up approximately 7.8%. The CDR3 loop spans 14 amino acids. Trimming removed 6 bases from V and 5 bases from J; junction bases left unmatched: 4. Sequenced sample: blood, either unsorted or a sorted T cell fraction (not recorded which). The receptor comes from a male donor with ankylosing spondylitis or in good health (not recorded which). This chain uses TRBV12-3 or TRBV12-4 with TRBJ2-1, with TRBD1 matching 10 bases. CDR3: CASSGTGENNEQFF. In nucleotides, the CDR3 is TGTGCCAGCAGCGGGACAGGGGAAAACAATGAGCAGTTCTTC.